This T cell receptor beta chain originates from a study of tumor-infiltrating lymphocytes in primary liver carcinoma. The CDR3 has 12 amino acids. CDR1 is SQVTM and CDR2 is ANQGSEA in the germline V gene. Notes on this clonotype: The junction departs from the called germline gene at one end, perhaps through a read error.

The researchers produced TCR beta cDNA from 450 to 600 ng total RNA with a constant-region primer. ARM-PCR was slightly modified, and three nested multiplex PCR rounds with it gave rise to the TCR beta libraries. Each of the first two PCR rounds ran approximately 9 cycles with TRBV1-TRBV30 forward and C-beta reverse primers. TCRdb reprocessed the multiplex PCR reads with MiXCR, giving one entry per CDR3 protein. The repertoire holds 150,000 to 200,000 distinct CDR3 sequences, with about 82% as singletons. RNA and DNA were co-extracted from roughly 20-30 mg of unsorted bulk tissue. The clonotype comes from a man aged 35-49 years with primary liver carcinoma and hepatitis B virus infection. Material: tumor tissue from primary liver carcinoma. This chain links TRBV29-1 with TRBJ2-3, with D possibly matching TRBD2 (5 bases). Here the CDR3 reads CSSGASTDAQYF. Written as DNA, the CDR3 is TGCAGCTCAGGCGCTAGCACAGATGCGCAGTATTTT.